A selection of T cell receptor beta chains follows, all from one sample in a study of blood T cells in healthy people across ages. TCRdb reprocessed the 5' RACE reads with MiXCR, giving one entry per CDR3 protein. This sample has over a million distinct CDR3 sequences; 40% to 45% occur once, and the top ten carry 4%. The source material was blood. The receptors shown here come from a woman between 18 and 30 years old in good health. Each CDR3 is given with its conserved first and last residue. Each record gives: V gene, J gene, D gene, clone size, CDR3 protein, CDR3 DNA. D genes are given only for firm matches. Not all rows give a size; the values are once, few, many and, for expanded clones, a class.

TRBV20-1,TRBJ1-2,-,few,CSAKQGLNYGYTF,TGCAGTGCTAAACAAGGGTTAAACTATGGCTACACCTTC
TRBV29-1,TRBJ2-3,TRBD2,-,CSVDLLGLASTDTQYF,TGCAGCGTTGACCTATTGGGACTAGCGAGCACAGATACGCAGTATTTT
TRBV7-2,TRBJ2-5,TRBD2,-,CASTSFREVQETQYF,TGTGCCAGCACCTCCTTCCGGGAGGTCCAAGAGACCCAGTACTTC
TRBV29-1,TRBJ2-3,TRBD2,-,CSVVGIGGSTDTQYF,TGCAGCGTTGTGGGCATCGGCGGGAGTACAGATACGCAGTATTTT
TRBV28,TRBJ2-1,-,few,CASSPSGPLNEQFF,TGTGCCAGCAGTCCATCGGGACCGCTGAATGAGCAGTTCTTC
TRBV6-1,TRBJ1-2,-,-,CAGRGADGYTF,TGTGCCGGACGGGGGGCCGATGGCTACACCTTC
TRBV7-2,TRBJ2-3,-,few,CASSFKKGHTDTQYF,TGTGCCAGCAGCTTTAAGAAGGGCCACACAGATACGCAGTATTTT
TRBV10-3,TRBJ2-3,-,many,CAIGTDTQYF,TGTGCCATCGGTACAGATACGCAGTATTTT
TRBV20-1,TRBJ2-5,-,-,CSGEEGNQETQYF,TGCAGTGGAGAGGAAGGAAACCAAGAGACCCAGTACTTC
TRBV20-1,TRBJ2-1,TRBD2,once,CSARDSKLAGGPDRETQFF,TGCAGTGCTAGAGATAGTAAACTAGCGGGGGGGCCTGACCGGGAGACCCAGTTCTTC
TRBV27,TRBJ2-5,TRBD1,-,CTSSPRDREQYF,TGTACCAGCAGTCCACGGGACAGGGAGCAGTACTTC
TRBV11-2,TRBJ2-2,-,-,CASSPAGRAIGAGELFF,TGTGCCAGCAGCCCCGCTGGCAGGGCGATTGGGGCCGGGGAGCTGTTTTTT
TRBV20-1,TRBJ2-7,TRBD2,-,CSARDPKRGGYEQYF,TGCAGTGCTAGAGATCCGAAGCGGGGGGGCTACGAGCAGTACTTC
TRBV20-1,TRBJ2-1,-,few,CSCENSLYNEQFF,TGCAGTTGTGAGAACAGTCTATACAATGAGCAGTTCTTC
TRBV3-1,TRBJ2-7,-,-,CASSQNSMYNEQYF,TGTGCCAGCAGCCAGAACTCTATGTACAATGAGCAGTACTTC
TRBV2,TRBJ1-6,TRBD1,-,CASSGRTGRNSPLHF,TGTGCCAGCAGTGGTCGGACAGGTAGAAATTCACCCCTCCACTTT
TRBV27,TRBJ2-7,TRBD2,-,CASSFGGTNNEQYF,TGTGCCAGCAGTTTTGGCGGGACTAACAATGAGCAGTACTTC
TRBV20-1,TRBJ2-7,-,-,CSAGKQGRSYEQYF,TGCAGTGCTGGCAAACAGGGGAGGTCCTACGAGCAGTACTTC
TRBV20-1,TRBJ1-2,-,-,CSARDLGQGMVYGYTF,TGCAGTGCTAGAGATCTCGGGCAGGGAATGGTCTATGGCTACACCTTC
TRBV29-1,TRBJ2-3,TRBD2,-,CSVDVRGAINTQYF,TGCAGCGTTGATGTGCGGGGGGCCATTAATACGCAGTATTTT
TRBV7-2,TRBJ2-2,-,-,CASSSYPGTGELFF,TGTGCCAGCAGCTCCTACCCGGGGACCGGGGAGCTGTTTTTT
TRBV7-9,TRBJ2-5,-,-,CASSSPRGSQETQYF,TGTGCCAGCAGCTCCCCCCGGGGCAGTCAAGAGACCCAGTACTTC
TRBV7-3,TRBJ2-3,-,-,CASSPLGALDLSTDTQYF,TGTGCCAGCAGCCCACTAGGGGCCCTAGACCTAAGCACAGATACGCAGTATTTT
TRBV20-1,TRBJ2-1,-,-,CSASDPYEQFF,TGCAGTGCGAGTGACCCCTACGAGCAGTTCTTC
TRBV12-3/TRBV12-4,TRBJ1-1,TRBD1,-,CASSLTGGTTEAFF,TGTGCCAGCAGTTTGACAGGGGGGACCACTGAAGCTTTCTTT
TRBV2,TRBJ2-5,TRBD2,-,CASSVPSGNHEQYF,TGTGCCAGCAGTGTACCTAGCGGGAACCATGAGCAGTACTTC
TRBV6-6,TRBJ2-1,-,few,CASWSSGNEQFF,TGTGCCAGCTGGTCCAGCGGCAATGAGCAGTTCTTC
TRBV6-2/TRBV6-3,TRBJ1-2,-,-,CASSYSILQDGYTF,TGTGCCAGCAGTTACTCGATTTTGCAGGATGGCTACACCTTC
TRBV12-5,TRBJ1-1,TRBD1,-,CASGLSGGTEAFF,TGTGCTAGTGGTTTGTCAGGGGGAACTGAAGCTTTCTTT
TRBV7-2,TRBJ2-7,TRBD2,few,CASSLVVGRDEQYF,TGTGCCAGCAGCTTAGTGGTCGGGAGGGACGAGCAGTACTTC
TRBV6-2/TRBV6-3,TRBJ2-4,-,-,CASSYLRIRDTANVQYF,TGTGCCAGCAGTTACTTAAGGATCCGGGACACTGCAAACGTTCAGTACTTC
TRBV18,TRBJ2-7,TRBD1,-,CASSWTGGVYEQYF,TGTGCCAGCTCATGGACAGGGGGCGTTTACGAGCAGTACTTC
TRBV7-2,TRBJ2-1,TRBD2,-,CASSRNPGLGSYNEQFF,TGTGCCAGCAGCCGTAATCCAGGACTAGGCTCCTACAATGAGCAGTTCTTC
TRBV5-1,TRBJ2-1,TRBD2,-,CASSPTSGLAVYNEQFF,TGCGCCAGCAGCCCTACTTCCGGACTAGCTGTATACAATGAGCAGTTCTTC
TRBV4-3,TRBJ2-7,TRBD2,-,CASSQGAGVYNEQYF,TGCGCCAGCAGCCAAGGGGCGGGAGTCTACAATGAGCAGTACTTC
TRBV7-2,TRBJ2-1,TRBD2,many,CASSFGTSGLRTYNEQFF,TGTGCCAGCAGCTTCGGGACTAGCGGGCTCCGTACCTACAATGAGCAGTTCTTC
TRBV7-2,TRBJ2-7,TRBD1,many,CASSLMGQGYEQYF,TGTGCCAGCAGCTTGATGGGACAGGGCTACGAGCAGTACTTC
TRBV4-1,TRBJ2-7,-,-,CASSLIGQGRYEQYF,TGCGCCAGCAGCCTCATAGGGCAGGGGAGATACGAGCAGTACTTC
TRBV5-1,TRBJ1-2,-,few,CASSGKVNYGYTF,TGCGCCAGCAGCGGCAAAGTAAACTATGGCTACACCTTC
TRBV6-2/TRBV6-3,TRBJ2-3,-,-,CVSRKSGDTQYF,TGTGTCAGCAGGAAGTCTGGAGATACGCAGTATTTT
TRBV7-8,TRBJ1-1,-,few,CASSPPWEGTEAFF,TGTGCCAGCAGCCCCCCGTGGGAGGGCACTGAAGCTTTCTTT
TRBV12-5,TRBJ2-1,-,-,CASGPELSNEQFF,TGTGCTAGTGGCCCGGAGCTTTCAAATGAGCAGTTCTTC
TRBV4-3,TRBJ2-7,-,few,CASSQVVTSYEQYF,TGCGCCAGCAGCCAAGTTGTAACCTCCTACGAGCAGTACTTC
TRBV20-1,TRBJ1-3,-,-,CSAPRGESGNTIYF,TGCAGTGCCCCCAGAGGGGAATCAGGAAACACCATATATTTT
TRBV7-2,TRBJ2-7,-,-,CASSSRLVYEQYF,TGTGCCAGCAGCTCCCGACTAGTCTACGAGCAGTACTTC
TRBV12-3/TRBV12-4,TRBJ2-7,-,many,CASSLDGTYNEQYF,TGTGCCAGCAGCCTGGACGGGACCTACAATGAGCAGTACTTC
TRBV7-2,TRBJ2-5,TRBD2,-,CASSLGTVAGGMETQYF,TGTGCCAGCAGCTTAGGAACTGTAGCGGGGGGGATGGAGACCCAGTACTTC
TRBV24-1,TRBJ2-5,TRBD1,-,CATSDARGIQETQYF,TGTGCCACCAGTGATGCCAGGGGGATCCAAGAGACCCAGTACTTC
TRBV7-9,TRBJ1-2,-,-,CASSGEQTNYGYTF,TGTGCCAGCAGCGGAGAACAGACTAACTATGGCTACACCTTC
TRBV20-1,TRBJ2-7,TRBD1,-,CSAGQGADEQYF,TGCAGTGCTGGGCAGGGGGCGGATGAGCAGTACTTC
TRBV28,TRBJ1-5,-,few,CASTIGGRFQPQHF,TGTGCCAGCACCATTGGAGGCAGGTTTCAGCCCCAGCATTTT
TRBV20-1,TRBJ2-1,TRBD1,-,CSARLPWTGDHNEQFF,TGCAGTGCTAGACTCCCCTGGACAGGGGACCACAATGAGCAGTTCTTC
TRBV20-1,TRBJ2-7,TRBD2,-,CSARVGLAGAYEQYF,TGCAGTGCTCGAGTAGGACTAGCGGGAGCCTACGAGCAGTACTTC
TRBV20-1,TRBJ2-7,-,few,CSARISRSPYEQYF,TGCAGTGCTAGAATTTCTAGGTCCCCCTACGAGCAGTACTTC
TRBV20-1,TRBJ2-3,TRBD2,-,CSASLTSGGGDTQYF,TGCAGTGCTAGCCTAACTAGCGGGGGAGGAGATACGCAGTATTTT